The 3 T cell receptor beta chains listed next were all sequenced from one sample in a study of cytomegalovirus exposure and HLA in healthy donors. PCR primers comprised 60 Vbeta and 13 Jbeta primers. The method was immunoSEQ multiplex PCR; TCRdb's version includes in-frame clones alone and lacks a portion of them. Its listing shows about 190,000 clones. The sequenced sample consisted of PBMCs. The receptors originated from a man younger than 40 in good health and CMV-seronegative.

The chain joins TRBV19 to TRBJ2-1; D ambiguous. V was pared by 3 bases and J by 2 bases, with 11 bases between. Per germline, CDR1 LNHDA and CDR2 SQIVND (reference sequence). The CDR3 runs to 15 residues. The CDR3 bases are TGTGCCAGTAGTATTCTGCAGGTCCCCTACAATGAGCAGTTCTTC. Translated, it gives CASSILQVPYNEQFF.

The V call is TRBV9, the J call TRBJ2-1; 9 bases agree with TRBD1. The germline gives CDR1 SGDLS, CDR2 YYNGEE. J gave up 5 bases and V 3 bases, and 6 bases lay outside the gene matches. This CDR3 region has 15 residues. The CDR3 DNA follows: TGTGCCAGCAGCGAGGGGACAGGGTGGAACAATGAGCAGTTCTTC. It codes for CASSEGTGWNNEQFF.

The chain is built from TRBV2 and TRBJ1-3; D is perhaps TRBD1 (6 bases). Germline CDR1 reads SNHLY; CDR2 reads FYNNEI. Trimming stripped 3 bases from V and 1 base from J, with 7 bases between. This CDR3 spans 14 amino acids. The CDR3 sequence is CASSDTGSGNTIYF. DNA for the CDR3: TGTGCCAGCAGTGACACAGGGTCTGGAAACACCATATATTTT.